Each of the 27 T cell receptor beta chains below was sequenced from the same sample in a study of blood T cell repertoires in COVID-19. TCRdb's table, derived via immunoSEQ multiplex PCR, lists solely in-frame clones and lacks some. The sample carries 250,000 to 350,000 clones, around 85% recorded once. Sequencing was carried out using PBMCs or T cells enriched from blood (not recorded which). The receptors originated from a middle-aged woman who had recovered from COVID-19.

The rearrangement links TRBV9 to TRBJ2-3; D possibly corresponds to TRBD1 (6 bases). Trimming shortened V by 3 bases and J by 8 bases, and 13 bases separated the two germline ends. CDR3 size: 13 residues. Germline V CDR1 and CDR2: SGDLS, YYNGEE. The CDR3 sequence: CASSEGHPGTQYF. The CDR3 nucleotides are TGTGCCAGCAGCGAGGGACACCCGGGTACGCAGTATTTT.

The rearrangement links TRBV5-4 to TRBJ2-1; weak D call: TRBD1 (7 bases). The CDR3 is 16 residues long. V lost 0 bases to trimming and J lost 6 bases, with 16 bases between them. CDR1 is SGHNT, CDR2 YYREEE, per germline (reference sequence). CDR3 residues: CASSLGAGQIFNEQFF. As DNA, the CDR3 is TGTGCCAGCAGCTTGGGGGCGGGACAGATCTTCAATGAGCAGTTCTTC.

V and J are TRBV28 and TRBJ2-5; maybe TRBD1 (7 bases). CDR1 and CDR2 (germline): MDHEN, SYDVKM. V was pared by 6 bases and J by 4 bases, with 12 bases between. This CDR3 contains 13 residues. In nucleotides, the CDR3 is TGTGCCAGCAGGGAGGGACAGCGAGAGACCCAGTACTTC. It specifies CASREGQRETQYF.

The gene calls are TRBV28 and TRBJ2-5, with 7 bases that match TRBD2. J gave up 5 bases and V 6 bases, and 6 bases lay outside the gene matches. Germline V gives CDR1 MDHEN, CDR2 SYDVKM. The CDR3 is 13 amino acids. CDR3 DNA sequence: TGTGCCAGCAGGTCTACCGGGAGGGAGACCCAGTACTTC. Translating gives CASRSTGRETQYF.

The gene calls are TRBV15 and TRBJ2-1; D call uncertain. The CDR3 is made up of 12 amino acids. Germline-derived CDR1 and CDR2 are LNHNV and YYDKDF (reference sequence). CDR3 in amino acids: CATGDSYNEQFF. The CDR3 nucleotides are TGTGCGACCGGAGACTCCTACAATGAGCAGTTCTTC.

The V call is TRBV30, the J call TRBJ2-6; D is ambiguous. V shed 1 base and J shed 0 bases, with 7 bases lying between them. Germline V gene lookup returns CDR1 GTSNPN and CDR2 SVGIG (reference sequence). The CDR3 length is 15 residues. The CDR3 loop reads CAWSAYYSGANVLTF. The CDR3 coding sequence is TGTGCCTGGAGTGCTTATTACTCTGGGGCCAACGTCCTGACTTTC.

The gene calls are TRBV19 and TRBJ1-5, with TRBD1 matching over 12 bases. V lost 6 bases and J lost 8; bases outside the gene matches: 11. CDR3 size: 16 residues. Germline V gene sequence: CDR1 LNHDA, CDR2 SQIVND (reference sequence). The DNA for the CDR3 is TGTGCCAGTAGGGAGACGACCGGGACAGGGGGCAAGCCCCAGCATTTT. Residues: CASRETTGTGGKPQHF.

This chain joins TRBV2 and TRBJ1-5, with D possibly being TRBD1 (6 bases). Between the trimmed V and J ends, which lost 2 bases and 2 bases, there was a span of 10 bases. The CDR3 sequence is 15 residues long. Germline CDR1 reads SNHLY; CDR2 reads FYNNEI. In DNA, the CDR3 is TGTGCCAGCAGTGAAAGGCGACAGGGCAATCAGCCCCAGCATTTT. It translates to CASSERRQGNQPQHF.

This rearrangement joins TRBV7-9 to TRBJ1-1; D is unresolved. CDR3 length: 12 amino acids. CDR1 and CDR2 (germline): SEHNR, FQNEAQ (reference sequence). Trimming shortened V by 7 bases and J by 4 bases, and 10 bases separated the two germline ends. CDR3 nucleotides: TGTGCCAGCAACCGGGATGTCACTGAAGCTTTCTTT. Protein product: CASNRDVTEAFF. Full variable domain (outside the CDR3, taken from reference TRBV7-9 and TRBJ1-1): DTGVSQNPRHKITKRGQNVTFRCDPISEHNRLYWYRQTLGQGPEFLTYFQNEAQLEKSRLLSDRFSAERPKGSFSTLEIQRTEQGDSAMYLCASNRDVTEAFFGQGTRLTVV.

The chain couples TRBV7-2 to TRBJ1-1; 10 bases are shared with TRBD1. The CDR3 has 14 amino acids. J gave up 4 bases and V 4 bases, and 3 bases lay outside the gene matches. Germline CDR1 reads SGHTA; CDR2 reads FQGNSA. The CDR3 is CASSSWTGGTEAFF. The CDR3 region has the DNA TGTGCCAGCAGCTCCTGGACAGGGGGCACTGAAGCTTTCTTT.

The CDR3 sequence: CASSWVPSGSYEQYF. The CDR3 DNA is TGTGCCAGCAGCTGGGTCCCATCGGGCTCCTACGAGCAGTACTTC. The gene calls are TRBV5-4 and TRBJ2-7; D ambiguous. The V and J ends lost 3 bases and 0 bases respectively, with 13 bases between them. There are 15 residues in the CDR3. The germline CDR1 and CDR2 sequences are SGHNT and YYREEE (reference sequence).

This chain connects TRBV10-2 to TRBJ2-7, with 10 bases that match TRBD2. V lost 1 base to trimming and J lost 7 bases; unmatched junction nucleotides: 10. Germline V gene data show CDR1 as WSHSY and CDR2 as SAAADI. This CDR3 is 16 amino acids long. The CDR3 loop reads CASSEFGLAGVSEQYF. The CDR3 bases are TGCGCCAGCAGTGAGTTCGGGCTAGCGGGAGTATCGGAGCAGTACTTC.

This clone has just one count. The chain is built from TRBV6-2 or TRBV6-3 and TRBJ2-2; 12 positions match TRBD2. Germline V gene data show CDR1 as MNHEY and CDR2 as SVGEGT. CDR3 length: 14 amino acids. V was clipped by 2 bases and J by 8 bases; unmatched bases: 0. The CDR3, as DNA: TGTGCCAGCAGTTACGGACTAGCGGGAGGGGAGCTGTTTTTT. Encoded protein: CASSYGLAGGELFF.

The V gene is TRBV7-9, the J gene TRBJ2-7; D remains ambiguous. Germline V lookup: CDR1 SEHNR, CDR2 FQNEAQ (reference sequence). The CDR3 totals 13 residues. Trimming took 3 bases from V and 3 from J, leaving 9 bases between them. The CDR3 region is CASSFSPGYEQYF. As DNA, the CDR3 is TGTGCCAGCAGCTTTTCCCCGGGCTACGAGCAGTACTTC.

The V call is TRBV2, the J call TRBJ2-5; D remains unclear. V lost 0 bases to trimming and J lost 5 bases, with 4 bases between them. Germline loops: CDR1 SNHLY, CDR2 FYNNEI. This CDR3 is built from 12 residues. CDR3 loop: CASSEASETQYF. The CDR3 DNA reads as TGTGCCAGCAGTGAAGCGAGCGAGACCCAGTACTTC.

The DNA of the CDR3 is TGTGCCAGCAGCTTGGTGGGGGGACAGGGGAACTACGAGCAGTACTTC. Translated, it gives CASSLVGGQGNYEQYF. The chain links TRBV7-6 to TRBJ2-7; 10 nucleotides line up with TRBD1. V was clipped by 3 bases and J by 3 bases; unmatched bases: 8. CDR3 length: 16 amino acids. Germline CDR1 is SGHVS and CDR2 is FNYEAQ. The full variable domain, in which reference TRBV7-6 and TRBJ2-7 provide the parts outside the CDR3, is GAGVSQSPRYKVTKRGQDVALRCDPISGHVSLYWYRQALGQGPEFLTYFNYEAQQDKSGLPNDRFSAERPEGSISTLTIQRTEQRDSAMYRCASSLVGGQGNYEQYFGPGTRLTVT.

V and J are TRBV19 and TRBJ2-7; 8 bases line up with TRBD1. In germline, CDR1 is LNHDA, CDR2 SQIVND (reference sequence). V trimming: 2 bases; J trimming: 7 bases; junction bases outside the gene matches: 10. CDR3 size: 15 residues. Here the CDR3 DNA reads TGTGCCAGTAGTATATCTTGGCAGGGGGCGCGGGAGCAGTACTTC. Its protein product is CASSISWQGAREQYF.

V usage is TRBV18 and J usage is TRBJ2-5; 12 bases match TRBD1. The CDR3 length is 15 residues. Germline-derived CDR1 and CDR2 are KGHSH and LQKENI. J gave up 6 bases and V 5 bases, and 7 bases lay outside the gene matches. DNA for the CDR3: TGTGCCAGCTCAGACCGGGACAGGGGGCCGAAGACCCAGTACTTC. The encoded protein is CASSDRDRGPKTQYF.

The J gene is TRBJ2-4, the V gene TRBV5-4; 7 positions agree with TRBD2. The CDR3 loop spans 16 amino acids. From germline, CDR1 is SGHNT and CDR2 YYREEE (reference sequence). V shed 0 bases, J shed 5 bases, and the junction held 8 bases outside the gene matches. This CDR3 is CASSLGRAGAENIQYF. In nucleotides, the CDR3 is TGTGCCAGCAGCTTGGGTCGGGCGGGAGCGGAAAACATTCAGTACTTC.

The CDR3: CASSRDSGTEAFF. CDR3 DNA sequence: TGTGCCAGCAGTCGGGACAGCGGTACTGAAGCTTTCTTT. The J gene is TRBJ1-1, the V gene TRBV25-1; 7 bases are a match to TRBD1. The CDR3 is 13 amino acids. Germline V lookup: CDR1 MGHDK, CDR2 SYGVNS. V lost 5 bases, J lost 5 bases, and 5 bases stayed unmatched.

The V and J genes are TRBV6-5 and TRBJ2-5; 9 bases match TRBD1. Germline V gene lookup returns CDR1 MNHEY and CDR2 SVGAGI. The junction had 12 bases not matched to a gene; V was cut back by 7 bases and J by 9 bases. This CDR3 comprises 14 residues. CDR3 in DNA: TGTGCCAGCACCAGGGACAGGGCCGGTACGGCCCAGTACTTC. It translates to CASTRDRAGTAQYF.

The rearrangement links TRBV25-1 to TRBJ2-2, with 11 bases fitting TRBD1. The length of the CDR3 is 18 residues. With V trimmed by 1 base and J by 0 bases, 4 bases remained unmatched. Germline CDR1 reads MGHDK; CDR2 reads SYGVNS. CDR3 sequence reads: CASSESMGQGANTGELFF. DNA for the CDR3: TGTGCCAGCAGTGAATCTATGGGACAGGGGGCGAACACCGGGGAGCTGTTTTTT.

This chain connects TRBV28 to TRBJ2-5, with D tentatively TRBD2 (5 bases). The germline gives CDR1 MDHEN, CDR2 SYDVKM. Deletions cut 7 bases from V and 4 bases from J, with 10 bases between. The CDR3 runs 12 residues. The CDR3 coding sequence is TGTGCCAGCACTGAGGGCGGAGAGACCCAGTACTTC. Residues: CASTEGGETQYF.

The CDR3 loop reads CASSRGTGGNEKLFF. The DNA of the CDR3 is TGTGCCAGCTCACGAGGGACAGGGGGTAATGAAAAACTGTTTTTT. This chain links TRBV18 with TRBJ1-4, with 11 bases that match TRBD1. Per the germline V gene, CDR1 is KGHSH and CDR2 is LQKENI. V shed 4 bases, J shed 4 bases, and the junction held 2 bases outside the gene matches. CDR3 length equals 15 residues.

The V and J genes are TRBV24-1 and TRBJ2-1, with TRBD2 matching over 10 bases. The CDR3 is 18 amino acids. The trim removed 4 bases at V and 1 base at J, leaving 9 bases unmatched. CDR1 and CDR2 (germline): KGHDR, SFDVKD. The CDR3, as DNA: TGTGCCACCAGTGACCCGGGGGTAGCGGGAGGTTCCTACAATGAGCAGTTCTTC. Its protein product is CATSDPGVAGGSYNEQFF.

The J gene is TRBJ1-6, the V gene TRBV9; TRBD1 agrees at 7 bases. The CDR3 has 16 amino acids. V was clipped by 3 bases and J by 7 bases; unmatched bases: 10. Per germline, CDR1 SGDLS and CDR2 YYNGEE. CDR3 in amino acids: CASSDYSGTANSPLHF. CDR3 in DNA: TGTGCCAGCAGCGACTACTCCGGGACAGCCAATTCACCCCTCCACTTT.

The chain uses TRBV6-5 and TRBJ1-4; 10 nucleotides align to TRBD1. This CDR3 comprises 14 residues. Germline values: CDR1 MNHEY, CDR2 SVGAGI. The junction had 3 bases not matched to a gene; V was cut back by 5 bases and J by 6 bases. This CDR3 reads CASSPGTGDEKLFF. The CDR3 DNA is TGTGCCAGCAGTCCCGGGACAGGGGATGAAAAACTGTTTTTT.